This record concerns one T cell receptor (beta chain) sequence. Its antigen is not yet known. No much larger clonotype is one base removed from it; base qualities were not supplied. This sample is part of a study of blood T cell repertoires in COVID-19 (dated by TCRdb to 2018 to 2020). At the level of the whole study: Samples from collaborators originated in the United States, Italy and Spain and spanned both the acute and convalescent phases of COVID-19. Nearly every sample came with metadata listing a de-identified subject ID, COVID-19 status, age in years and sex. The dataset comprised deeply sampled blood TCRbeta repertoires from subjects exposed to, actively infected with, or recovered from COVID-19. The samples were drawn from the first 160 participants of the ongoing ImmuneRACE study and from 1,254 subjects provided by 6 global collaborators. The repertoires were released in a freely available public database intended as a resource for research on the immune response to SARS-CoV-2. Where available, HLA class I and class II types were obtained from metadata supplied by the sample provider rather than from assay-based typing. The material from the prospective study consisted of cDNA or gDNA derived from T cells, B-cell-depleted T cells, or PBMCs.

Beyond this particular receptor, the publication reports: The quantity of clinical and demographic metadata differed by source and by participant and was supplied without curation.

Whole blood was collected in K2EDTA tubes by collaborating institutions according to the institutions' own protocols. For TCRbeta analysis, collaborators shipped samples as frozen whole blood, isolated PBMCs, or DNA extracted from either of those sample types. The immunoSEQ Assay, a bias-controlled multiplex PCR, was used to amplify TCRbeta CDR3 regions from genomic DNA. Per the source publication's procedure: Within the assay, amplification of reference gene primers was used to estimate how many nucleated cells each sample contained. To quantify the absolute abundance of each unique TCRbeta CDR3 rearrangement, sequence reads were collapsed and filtered. For each sample, productive Simpson clonality was calculated as the square root of Simpson's diversity index over productive rearrangements. TCRdb took this table from immuneACCESS and kept in-frame rearrangements with V and J called. Such tables lack part of the clones; where checked against another copy, unresolved V genes explain under half of the gap, and the rest is unexplained. The V and J calls and clone size come from that table; D and trimming were worked out from the DNA. The sample yields 69,000 or so clones; 90% were counted once. The ten largest clones take up 5.3% of the sample.

This sequence was found in a man aged 50 or older with acute or convalescent COVID-19. Sample: peripheral blood.

The CDR3 in this case is CASSLVTETAYEQYF. The DNA sequence is given as TGTGCCAGCAGCTTAGTAACAGAAACGGCCTACGAGCAGTACTTC. The V and J genes are TRBV13 and TRBJ2-7, with the D gene not clear enough to name. The germline V gene (reference sequence) gives CDR1 as PRHDT and CDR2 as FYEKMQ. At the junction V is shortened by 1 base and J by 2 bases, with 12 bases in between. Including cysteine and phenylalanine, the CDR3 has 15 amino acids. This entry keeps only the CDR3 DNA: 45 bases, framed from base 1.